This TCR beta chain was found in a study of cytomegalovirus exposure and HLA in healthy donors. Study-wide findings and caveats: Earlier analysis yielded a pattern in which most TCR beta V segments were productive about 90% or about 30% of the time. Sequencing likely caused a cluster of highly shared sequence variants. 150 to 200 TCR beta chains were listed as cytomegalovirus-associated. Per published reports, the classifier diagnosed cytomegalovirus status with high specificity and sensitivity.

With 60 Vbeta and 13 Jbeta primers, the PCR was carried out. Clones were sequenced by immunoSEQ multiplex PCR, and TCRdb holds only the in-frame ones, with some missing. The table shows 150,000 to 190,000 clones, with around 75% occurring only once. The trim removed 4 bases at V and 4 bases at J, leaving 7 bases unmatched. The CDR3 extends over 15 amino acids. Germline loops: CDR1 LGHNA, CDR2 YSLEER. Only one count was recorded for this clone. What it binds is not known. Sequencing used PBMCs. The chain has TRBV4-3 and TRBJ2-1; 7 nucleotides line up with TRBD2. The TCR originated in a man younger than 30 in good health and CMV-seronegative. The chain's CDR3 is CASSPLADIYNEQFF. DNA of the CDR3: TGCGCCAGCAGCCCGCTAGCGGATATATACAATGAGCAGTTCTTC.